A single sample gave rise to the 15 T cell receptor beta chains below, sequenced in a study of T cells in Graves' hyperthyroidism and ophthalmopathy. TCR beta CDR3 region amplification was performed from RNA transcripts. Using the HTBI primer set, a first-round RT-PCR was run on the TCR CDR3. TCRdb recomputed calls from the multiplex PCR reads with MiXCR, one row per CDR3 protein. This table holds 550,000 to 800,000 distinct CDR3 sequences, 15% to 20% found once. The source material was blood. These receptors originate from a man aged 45-65 years with Graves' hyperthyroidism.

This clonotype was observed many times. The chain employs TRBV12-3 or TRBV12-4 and TRBJ2-7, with a weak D call TRBD2 (6 bases). This CDR3 region has 14 residues. The ends were cut back, 8 bases at V and 6 bases at J, with 20 bases in the middle. The CDR3 DNA follows: TGTGCCAGCGCCCTAGAACTAGCCTTTCCCGAGCAGTACTTC. Its translation is CASALELAFPEQYF.

V usage is TRBV6-4 and J usage is TRBJ2-5, with TRBD2 identical over 7 bases. CDR1 is MRHNA, CDR2 SNTAGT, per germline. The CDR3 totals 16 residues. Trimming removed 6 bases from V and 5 bases from J; junction bases left unmatched: 15. The chain's CDR3 is CASSSWEGRAEETQYF. As DNA, the CDR3 is TGTGCCAGCAGCTCCTGGGAGGGGAGGGCCGAGGAGACCCAGTACTTC.

This clonotype was found a few times. The chain uses TRBV10-1 and TRBJ1-1; D ambiguous. Germline V CDR1 and CDR2: WNHNN, SYGVQD (reference sequence). Trimming removed 2 bases from V and 9 bases from J, with 13 bases in between. CDR3 size: 13 residues. CDR3 loop: CASSEDTAVQAFF. The DNA for the CDR3 is TGCGCCAGCAGTGAGGACACGGCGGTTCAAGCTTTCTTT.

This chain uses TRBV5-6 with TRBJ2-7, with a tentative D call TRBD1 (5 bases). Trimming shortened V by 0 bases and J by 7 bases, and 29 bases separated the two germline ends. Looked up from germline, CDR1 is SGHDT and CDR2 is YYEEEE. The length of the CDR3 is 19 residues. The CDR3 DNA reads as TGTGCCAGCAGCTTGGAGGGGCTCGGCAGCCCACACTTTGGTCGTGAGCAGTACTTC. It is translated as CASSLEGLGSPHFGREQYF.

Regarding this clonotype: A read error may be the cause here, since a much bigger clone is one base away. This chain connects TRBV5-1 to TRBJ2-3; D gene unclear. V was trimmed by 5 bases and J by 3 bases, leaving 16 bases between them. Germline CDR1 SGHRS, CDR2 YFSETQ. The CDR3 has 15 residues. CDR3 protein: CASRADGRQTDTQYF. In DNA form, the CDR3 reads TGCGCCAGCAGGGCTGACGGTAGACAAACAGATACGCAGTATTTT.

The chain employs TRBV29-1 and TRBJ2-3; TRBD1 might be the D (6 bases). With 5 bases removed from V and 1 base from J, the gap between germline ends came to 16 bases. The germline V gene encodes CDR1 SQVTM and CDR2 ANQGSEA. The CDR3 contains 15 residues. CDR3: CSVTGQGLGTDTQYF. The CDR3 bases are TGCAGCGTTACGGGGCAGGGGTTGGGCACAGATACGCAGTATTTT.

Many counts were recorded for this clonotype. V gene TRBV7-3 combines with J gene TRBJ2-5; D uncertain. V was pared by 5 bases and J by 1 base, with 14 bases between. CDR3 length: 15 residues. Germline CDR1 SGHTA, CDR2 FQGTGA. The CDR3 nucleotides are TGTGCCAGCAGCGTGTCTGCAGGATTCCAAGAGACCCAGTACTTC. This sequence encodes CASSVSAGFQETQYF.

This clonotype was counted a few times. The chain uses TRBV19 and TRBJ2-2; D unclear. Trimming took off 5 bases at V and 4 bases at J, with 11 bases between the two ends. The CDR3 is made up of 14 amino acids. Looked up from germline, CDR1 is LNHDA and CDR2 is SQIVND (reference sequence). The CDR3 protein is CASSAGRITGELFF. The CDR3 nucleotides are TGTGCCAGTAGTGCCGGACGGATCACCGGGGAGCTGTTTTTT.

This clonotype was observed a few times. This chain uses TRBV6-6 with TRBJ2-7; TRBD1 matches at 9 bases. Germline CDR1 is MNHNY and CDR2 is SVGAGI (reference sequence). The CDR3 consists of 14 residues. J was trimmed by 3 bases and V by 2 bases; bases with no gene match: 2. The CDR3 DNA reads as TGTGCCAGCAGTTACCTGGGACAGGGCTACGAGCAGTACTTC. Encoded protein: CASSYLGQGYEQYF.

This clonotype was seen many times. Here the CDR3 DNA reads TGTGCCAGCAGTTATCCGGGACAAACAGATACGCAGTATTTT. It is translated as CASSYPGQTDTQYF. J is TRBJ2-3 and V is TRBV11-2, with a weak D call TRBD1 (6 bases). The V end was cut by 6 bases, the J end by 3 bases, with 13 bases between. Germline-derived CDR1 and CDR2 are SGHAT and FQNNGV. CDR3 length: 14 residues.

Concerning this clonotype: A much bigger clone sits one base away, suggesting this may be a read error. The chain combines TRBV27 with TRBJ2-5; 9 nucleotides match TRBD1. CDR1 and CDR2 (germline): MNHEY, SMNVEV (reference sequence). The CDR3 is 13 residues long. The CDR3 is CASGQGIEESQYF. CDR3 coding DNA: TGTGCCAGCGGACAGGGGATTGAAGAGAGCCAGTACTTC.

About this clonotype itself: A read error may account for a junction end that differs from germline. The V and J genes are TRBV7-3 and TRBJ2-2; 8 bases fit TRBD1. Germline V gene sequence: CDR1 SGHTA, CDR2 FQGTGA. The CDR3 is 15 residues long. This chain's CDR3 is CASSLTTGDTGGLFF. CDR3 in DNA: TGTGCCAGCAGCTTAACGACAGGGGACACCGGGGGGCTGTTTTTT. Filled out from reference TRBV7-3 and TRBJ2-2, the complete variable domain reads GAGVSQTPSNKVTEKGKYVELRCDPISGHTALYWYRQSLGQGPEFLIYFQGTGAADDSGLPNDRFFAVRPEGSVSTLKIQRTERGDSAVYLCASSLTTGDTGGLFFGEGSRLTVL.

This clonotype was observed a single time. The chain carries TRBV28 and TRBJ1-2; D possibly corresponds to TRBD1 (6 bases). Germline CDR1 reads MDHEN; CDR2 reads SYDVKM. V was pared by 5 bases and J by 9 bases, with 19 bases between. The CDR3 covers 14 residues. The CDR3 sequence is CASSAYIGGGRYTF. CDR3 sequence (DNA): TGTGCCAGCAGTGCCTACATAGGGGGAGGACGCTACACCTTC.

This clonotype showed up just a few times. The chain couples TRBV30 to TRBJ2-3; D gene uncertain. The germline gives CDR1 GTSNPN, CDR2 SVGIG (reference sequence). The CDR3 is made up of 14 amino acids. Trimming left V 2 bases short and J 8 bases short, with 17 bases between. The CDR3, as DNA: TGTGCCTGGAGTTCCGGCCCAGAACCCCTTACGCAGTATTTT. The encoded protein is CAWSSGPEPLTQYF.

This chain uses TRBV30 with TRBJ1-1; D remains ambiguous. This CDR3 has 11 residues. Germline V gene sequence: CDR1 GTSNPN, CDR2 SVGIG (reference sequence). V was shortened by 8 bases and J by 5 bases, with 12 bases between the two germline ends. Here the CDR3 reads CATSLGTEAFF. The CDR3 bases are TGTGCCACCTCCCTTGGGACTGAAGCTTTCTTT.